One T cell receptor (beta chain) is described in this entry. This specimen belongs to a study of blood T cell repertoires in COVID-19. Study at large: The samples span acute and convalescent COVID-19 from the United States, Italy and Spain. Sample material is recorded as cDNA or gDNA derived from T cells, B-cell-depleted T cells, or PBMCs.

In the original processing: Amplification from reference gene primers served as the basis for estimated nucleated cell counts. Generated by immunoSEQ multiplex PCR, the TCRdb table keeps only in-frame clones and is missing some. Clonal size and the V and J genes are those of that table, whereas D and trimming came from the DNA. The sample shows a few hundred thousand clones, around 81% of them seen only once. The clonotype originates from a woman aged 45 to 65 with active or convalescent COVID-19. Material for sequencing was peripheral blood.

The CDR3 DNA sequence: TGTGCCAGCTCACCGGCCCCACAGGGGGCGTATGGCTACACCTTC. This translates into CASSPAPQGAYGYTF. The V and J genes are TRBV18 and TRBJ1-2; 9 bases agree with TRBD1. The CDR3 sequence is 15 residues long. CDR1 is KGHSH, CDR2 LQKENI, per germline. Germline trimming cut 3 bases from V and 5 bases from J; bases unmatched to any gene: 7.